A selection of T cell receptor beta chains follows, all from one sample in a study of cytomegalovirus exposure and HLA in healthy donors. The repertoire was sequenced with immunoSEQ multiplex PCR; TCRdb's copy has only in-frame clones and lacks some. The sample lists some 96,000 clones, roughly 79% seen once, with about 2% in the top ten. Sequenced: PBMCs. All receptors come from a man aged 35 to 55 in good health and CMV-seronegative. Each CDR3 is given with its conserved first and last residue. The D gene is left open where the match is weak. Clone size is given for some rows only: seen once, a few or many times, or a class if the clone is expanded.

V gene	J gene	D gene	clone size	CDR3 protein	CDR3 DNA
TRBV4-3	TRBJ1-5	NA	NA	CASSQERGNQPQHF	TGCGCCAGCAGCCAAGAACGGGGGAATCAGCCCCAGCATTTT
TRBV7-2	TRBJ1-2	TRBD1	NA	CASSLTPRGGDGYTF	TGTGCCAGCAGCTTAACCCCCCGAGGGGGCGATGGCTACACCTTC
TRBV7-6	TRBJ2-7	NA	NA	CASSLGPVGYEQYF	TGTGCCAGCAGCTTAGGGCCGGTCGGGTACGAGCAGTACTTC
TRBV4-3	TRBJ2-1	TRBD2	NA	CASSQGTSGGASEQFF	TGCGCCAGCAGCCAAGGGACTAGCGGGGGGGCCAGTGAGCAGTTCTTC
TRBV19	TRBJ2-2	TRBD2	once	CASSPRAGGGSTGELFF	TGTGCCAGTAGTCCCCGAGCGGGGGGCGGTAGCACCGGGGAGCTGTTTTTT
TRBV28	TRBJ2-7	TRBD2	NA	CASNSGSGGYEQYF	TGTGCCAGCAATTCAGGGTCCGGGGGGTACGAGCAGTACTTC
TRBV27	TRBJ2-7	NA	NA	CASSSGPPQGYEQYF	TGTGCCAGCAGTTCAGGGCCGCCCCAGGGCTACGAGCAGTACTTC
TRBV19	TRBJ2-2	TRBD1	NA	CASSKTLQGAIGELFF	TGTGCCAGTAGTAAGACACTACAGGGGGCAATCGGGGAGCTGTTTTTT
TRBV18	TRBJ1-1	TRBD1	NA	CASSPADRLNTEAFF	TGTGCCAGCTCACCGGCGGACAGGCTGAACACTGAAGCTTTCTTT
TRBV7-6	TRBJ2-7	NA	NA	CANTGSSYEQYF	TGTGCAAATACCGGGAGCTCCTACGAGCAGTACTTC
TRBV18	TRBJ2-7	TRBD1	NA	CASSPPGGQEAYEQYF	TGTGCCAGCTCACCACCGGGGGGACAGGAGGCCTACGAGCAGTACTTC
TRBV18	TRBJ1-1	NA	NA	CASSLGRDDTEAFF	TGTGCCAGCTCACTCGGGAGGGATGACACTGAAGCTTTCTTT
TRBV7-8	TRBJ2-7	NA	medium-sized	CASSLAWEVRTYEQYF	TGTGCCAGCAGCTTAGCCTGGGAGGTTAGGACCTACGAGCAGTACTTC
TRBV4-1	TRBJ1-5	NA	few	CASSQAHSNQPQHF	TGCGCCAGCAGCCAAGCTCACTCTAATCAGCCCCAGCATTTT
TRBV19	TRBJ2-1	NA	NA	CASSINSYNEQFF	TGTGCCAGTAGTATAAACAGCTACAATGAGCAGTTCTTC
TRBV27	TRBJ1-2	TRBD1	few	CASSEGARLNGYTF	TGTGCCAGCAGTGAGGGGGCCAGGTTGAATGGCTACACCTTC
TRBV4-1	TRBJ2-7	TRBD2	NA	CASSHGLAGEYEQYF	TGCGCCAGCAGCCACGGACTAGCGGGGGAGTACGAGCAGTACTTC
TRBV5-1	TRBJ2-2	TRBD2	once	CASSSLAENTGELFF	TGCGCCAGCAGCTCGCTAGCGGAGAACACCGGGGAGCTGTTTTTT
TRBV18	TRBJ2-7	TRBD2	NA	CASSLAGTSDYEQYF	TGTGCCAGCTCTCTCGCCGGGACTAGCGATTACGAGCAGTACTTC
TRBV6-1	TRBJ2-1	NA	medium-sized	CASSGGEFNEQFF	TGTGCCAGCAGTGGGGGCGAGTTCAATGAGCAGTTCTTC
TRBV5-4	TRBJ2-5	NA	NA	CASSLGGTANRETQYF	TGTGCCAGCAGCTTGGGCGGGACAGCGAATAGAGAGACCCAGTACTTC
TRBV10-3	TRBJ2-7	TRBD2	NA	CANPPAGGIYEQYF	TGTGCCAACCCTCCAGCGGGAGGTATTTACGAGCAGTACTTC
TRBV4-3	TRBJ1-2	NA	NA	CASSQVGASASYYGYTF	TGCGCCAGCAGCCAAGTGGGGGCCTCCGCGTCTTACTATGGCTACACCTTC
TRBV30	TRBJ1-5	TRBD1	few	CAWIGQGDNQPQHF	TGTGCCTGGATAGGGCAGGGGGACAATCAGCCCCAGCATTTT
TRBV7-2	TRBJ2-1	TRBD1	NA	CASSLGNRGSTGEQFF	TGTGCCAGCAGCTTGGGGAACAGGGGTTCTACGGGTGAGCAGTTCTTC
TRBV29-1	TRBJ2-3	NA	few	CSAEVRQGLSDTQYF	TGCAGCGCCGAAGTACGGCAGGGTTTATCCGATACGCAGTATTTT
TRBV5-4	TRBJ2-3	TRBD2	NA	CASSLAGTSGRTSTDTQYF	TGTGCCAGCAGCTTGGCCGGGACTAGCGGGAGGACTAGCACAGATACGCAGTATTTT
TRBV5-4	TRBJ1-4	NA	NA	CASSPGAGGIDEKLFF	TGTGCCAGCAGCCCGGGGGCGGGGGGGATCGATGAAAAACTGTTTTTT
TRBV4-3	TRBJ2-1	TRBD1	few	CASRNEGAREQFF	TGCGCCAGCAGGAATGAGGGGGCGCGAGAGCAATTCTTC
TRBV2	TRBJ1-1	NA	NA	CASSEGGRPPMNTEAFF	TGTGCCAGCAGTGAAGGCGGGCGGCCACCTATGAACACTGAAGCTTTCTTT
TRBV11-2	TRBJ1-4	NA	NA	CASSKQSTNEKLFF	TGTGCCAGCAGCAAACAGTCAACTAATGAAAAACTGTTTTTT
TRBV2	TRBJ1-2	NA	NA	CASSGGADLNYGYTF	TGTGCCAGCAGTGGTGGGGCAGACCTAAACTATGGCTACACCTTC
TRBV25-1	TRBJ2-2	NA	NA	CASSSGGQTGELFF	TGTGCCAGCAGTTCAGGGGGGCAGACCGGGGAGCTGTTTTTT
TRBV6-1	TRBJ2-5	TRBD1	NA	CASRGQGQETQYF	TGTGCCAGCAGAGGACAGGGCCAAGAGACCCAGTACTTC
TRBV7-2	TRBJ2-7	TRBD2	once	CASSLGGGLAGEQYF	TGTGCCAGCAGCTTAGGGGGGGGCCTAGCGGGCGAGCAGTACTTC
TRBV5-6	TRBJ2-1	NA	NA	CASSPGGPYNEQFF	TGTGCCAGCAGCCCCGGGGGGCCCTACAATGAGCAGTTCTTC
TRBV7-6	TRBJ2-2	NA	NA	CASSPWVPRGTGELFF	TGTGCCAGCAGCCCTTGGGTACCGCGGGGCACCGGGGAGCTGTTTTTT
TRBV7-2	TRBJ2-7	NA	NA	CASSRGGGWYEQYF	TGTGCCAGCAGCCGAGGGGGGGGTTGGTACGAGCAGTACTTC
TRBV4-3	TRBJ2-7	TRBD1	NA	CASSQGYDRGRREQYF	TGCGCCAGCAGCCAAGGATACGACAGGGGCCGGAGGGAGCAGTACTTC
TRBV7-6	TRBJ1-2	NA	NA	CASSKNREKGGYTF	TGTGCCAGCAGCAAGAACAGGGAGAAGGGCGGCTACACCTTC
TRBV30	TRBJ2-7	NA	NA	CAWSEESYEQYF	TGTGCCTGGAGTGAGGAGAGCTACGAGCAGTACTTC
TRBV7-9	TRBJ2-7	NA	NA	CATQTVFYEQYF	TGTGCCACACAGACAGTATTCTACGAGCAGTACTTC
TRBV18	TRBJ1-4	TRBD1	NA	CASSRDRGPFNDEKLFF	TGTGCCAGCTCCCGGGACAGGGGGCCTTTTAACGATGAAAAACTGTTTTTT